These T cell receptor beta chains were read from a single sample in a study of early stage breast cancer tumors. Generated by immunoSEQ multiplex PCR, the TCRdb table keeps only in-frame clones and is missing some. This sample has about 72,000 clones, with 65% to 85% found just once. The sequenced sample consisted of blood. These receptors originate from a person between 55 and 69 years old with breast cancer. CDR3s include the opening cysteine and the closing phenylalanine or tryptophan. Fields, in order: V gene, J gene, clone size, D gene, CDR3 DNA, CDR3 protein. A D gene is named only where the DNA matches it firmly. Clone size is given for some rows only: seen once, a few or many times, or a class if the clone is expanded.

>TRBV12-5|TRBJ2-5|-|TRBD1
TGTGCTAGTGGTCCTGGGGACAGGGCGACGGTAGAGACCCAGTACTTC
CASGPGDRATVETQYF
>TRBV19|TRBJ1-4|-|-
TGTGCCAGCCGCTGGGGCTCACAGGCCCGATTTGAAAAACTGTTTTTT
CASRWGSQARFEKLFF
>TRBV29-1|TRBJ2-1|once|TRBD2
TGCAGCGGACTAGCGGCTCTTAGCCACAATGAGCAGTTCTTC
CSGLAALSHNEQFF
>TRBV2|TRBJ1-4|-|-
TGTGCCAGCGGAGGGAGTGGGGAAAAACTGTTTTTT
CASGGSGEKLFF
>TRBV19|TRBJ2-3|-|-
TGTGCCAGTAGGGGAGTGGGAGCGGAGGCAGATACGCAGTATTTT
CASRGVGAEADTQYF
>TRBV4-1|TRBJ2-1|-|-
TGCGCCAGCAGCCTGGGGGCAGGGGCATACAATGAGCAGTTCTTC
CASSLGAGAYNEQFF
>TRBV7-9|TRBJ1-6|-|-
TGTGCCAGCAGCTTAGCCGGGGGCTATTCACCCCTCCACTTT
CASSLAGGYSPLHF
>TRBV7-9|TRBJ1-3|once|-
TGTGCCAGCAGGTACTTAGAACCGTCTGGAAACACCATATATTTT
CASRYLEPSGNTIYF
>TRBV7-9|TRBJ2-5|-|-
TGTGCCAGCAGCTACCCGGGCCAAGAGACCCAGTACTTC
CASSYPGQETQYF
>TRBV11-2|TRBJ2-1|-|-
TGTGCCAGCAGCTTAGGCCCGGGATCCTACAATGAGCAGTTCTTC
CASSLGPGSYNEQFF
>TRBV27|TRBJ2-6|-|-
TGTGCCAGCAGTTTCGCAGGCTCTGGGGCCAACGTCCTGACTTTC
CASSFAGSGANVLTF
>TRBV9|TRBJ2-1|-|TRBD1
TGTGCCAGCAGCGTAGACCCAGGGGGCGGGATGATTAATGAGCAGTTCTTC
CASSVDPGGGMINEQFF
>TRBV9|TRBJ2-5|-|-
TGTGCCAGCAGCGTGCTAGGACTGGGCGCACAGACCCAGTACTTC
CASSVLGLGAQTQYF
>TRBV6-4|TRBJ1-3|-|-
TGTGCCAGCAGTGACCCTCGGACAGAGTTTGGAAACACCATATATTTT
CASSDPRTEFGNTIYF
>TRBV18|TRBJ2-2|many|TRBD2
TGTGCCAGCTCACCGTCAGGGACTAGCGACACCGGGGAGCTGTTTTTT
CASSPSGTSDTGELFF
>TRBV4-3|TRBJ1-1|few|-
TGCGCCAGCAGCCAAGAACACATGAACACTGAAGCTTTCTTT
CASSQEHMNTEAFF
>TRBV6-6|TRBJ1-2|-|-
TGTGCCAGCAGTGCCCGTGGCAGGGACGGCTACACCTTC
CASSARGRDGYTF
>TRBV28|TRBJ2-1|-|-
TGTGCCAGCAAAGCCCCCTCCTACAATGAGCAGTTCTTC
CASKAPSYNEQFF
>TRBV18|TRBJ1-1|-|-
TGTGCCAGCTCACCACGGGGACCGAACACTGAAGCTTTCTTT
CASSPRGPNTEAFF
>TRBV4-2|TRBJ2-5|-|-
TGTGCCAGCAGCCAAGTGTGGGACGCAGTAGAGACCCAGTACTTC
CASSQVWDAVETQYF
>TRBV9|TRBJ2-1|-|-
TGTGCCAGCAGCGCCCATCTAGCTGTCAATGAGCAGTTCTTC
CASSAHLAVNEQFF
>TRBV19|TRBJ2-2|-|TRBD2
TGTGCCAGTAAGGCTAGCGGGGCCGCGAACACCGGGGAGCTGTTTTTT
CASKASGAANTGELFF
>TRBV7-9|TRBJ2-7|once|-
TGTGCCAGCAGCTTAGGGGAAGGGGTCGGGTACTTC
CASSLGEGVGYF
>TRBV14|TRBJ1-2|-|-
TGTGCCAGCAGCGTGGGGAGCGGTAACTATGGCTACACCTTC
CASSVGSGNYGYTF
>TRBV30|TRBJ2-3|-|-
TGTGCCTGGAGTGTAATCACCACAGATACGCAGTATTTT
CAWSVITTDTQYF
>TRBV9|TRBJ2-2|-|-
TGTGCCAGCGGAGGACTAAAAACCGGGGAGCTGTTTTTT
CASGGLKTGELFF
>TRBV18|TRBJ2-4|-|TRBD2
TGTGCCAGCTCCTGGGAGGGGACCCGAAACATTCAGTACTTC
CASSWEGTRNIQYF
>TRBV7-2|TRBJ1-2|-|-
TGTGCCAGCAGCTTAAGGGCAGGGGATGGCTACACCTTC
CASSLRAGDGYTF
>TRBV11-2|TRBJ1-6|few|-
TGTGCCAGCAGCTTACTCGGCCGGAATTCACCCCTCCACTTT
CASSLLGRNSPLHF
>TRBV7-9|TRBJ1-4|-|-
TGTGCCAGCAGCCTAGGGACCCTTAATGAAAAACTGTTTTTT
CASSLGTLNEKLFF
>TRBV18|TRBJ1-4|once|-
TGTGCCAGCTCACCCCAGGAAAATGAAAAACTGTTTTTT
CASSPQENEKLFF
>TRBV5-4|TRBJ2-7|few|-
TGTGCCAGCAGGGCCGGGGGAGCCTACGAGCAGTACTTC
CASRAGGAYEQYF
>TRBV10-3|TRBJ1-4|-|-
TGTGCCATCAGTGGACCTGGTGAAAAACTGTTTTTT
CAISGPGEKLFF
>TRBV5-1|TRBJ1-1|once|-
TGCGCCAGCAGCTTTTCGAGGGGTACTGAAGCTTTCTTT
CASSFSRGTEAFF
>TRBV27|TRBJ1-5|-|-
TGTGCCAGCAGCCCCTGGGGGCAGGGTCGCAATCAGCCCCAGCATTTT
CASSPWGQGRNQPQHF
>TRBV6-1|TRBJ1-3|-|-
TGTGCCAGCATGTTGGCTGCTGGAAACACCATATATTTT
CASMLAAGNTIYF
>TRBV19|TRBJ2-7|-|-
TGTGCCAGTAGTCAGAATGGGGGGCCCTACGAGCAGTACTTC
CASSQNGGPYEQYF
>TRBV6-6|TRBJ1-4|-|-
TGTGCCAGCACAGGGGACGAAAAACTGTTTTTT
CASTGDEKLFF
>TRBV7-9|TRBJ1-1|-|-
TGTGCCAGCAGCCAAATACAATTGAACACTGAAGCTTTCTTT
CASSQIQLNTEAFF
>TRBV2|TRBJ1-4|-|TRBD1
TGTGCCAGCAGAGAGACAGGGGCTGAAAAACTGTTTTTT
CASRETGAEKLFF
>TRBV11-2|TRBJ2-7|-|-
TGTGCCAGCAGCTTGCAGGGACCCGGCGAGCAGTACTTC
CASSLQGPGEQYF
>TRBV11-3|TRBJ2-3|-|-
TGTGCCAGCAGCTTCTCCTCAGGGGAAGTTACAGATACGCAGTATTTT
CASSFSSGEVTDTQYF
>TRBV28|TRBJ1-2|-|TRBD1
TGTGCCAGCACCCTTCTGGACAGGGATATAGGCTACACCTTC
CASTLLDRDIGYTF
>TRBV30|TRBJ2-7|-|TRBD1
TGTGCCTGGAATCCTCAGGGGGCCCGGGGGGAGCAGTACTTC
CAWNPQGARGEQYF
>TRBV2|TRBJ1-3|once|TRBD1
TGTGCCAGCAGTGAAACCCCGGGACAGGGTGGAAACACCATATATTTT
CASSETPGQGGNTIYF
>TRBV5-1|TRBJ1-1|-|-
TGCGCCAGCAGCTTGGCCGGGGCGGACACTGAAGCTTTCTTT
CASSLAGADTEAFF
>TRBV9|TRBJ1-5|-|-
TGTGCCAGCAGCGCGGGCCTCTATAGCAATCAGCCCCAGCATTTT
CASSAGLYSNQPQHF
>TRBV28|TRBJ1-2|-|-
TGTGCCAGCAGTTTACTCGGGTTCTATGGCTACACCTTC
CASSLLGFYGYTF
>TRBV6-5|TRBJ2-3|-|-
TGTGCCAGCAGAATCGAAGAATTCACAGATACGCAGTATTTT
CASRIEEFTDTQYF
>TRBV18|TRBJ1-5|-|-
TGTGCCAGCTCGCCGTACGCGACAGGAAGAAATCAGCCCCAGCATTTT
CASSPYATGRNQPQHF